A selection of T cell receptor beta chains follows, all from one sample in a study of blood T cell repertoires in COVID-19. Clones were sequenced by immunoSEQ multiplex PCR, and TCRdb holds only the in-frame ones, with some missing. The sample shows some 180,000 clones, 70% to 90% of them seen only once. Material for sequencing was peripheral blood. The origin of the receptors is a man aged 55 to 69 with active or convalescent COVID-19. Both conserved end residues are part of each CDR3. The order of the fields is clone size, D gene, J gene, V gene, CDR3 protein, CDR3 DNA. D genes are given only for firm matches. Clone sizes are given selectively: once, few, many, or a class where the clone is expanded.

clone_size: NA; d_call: TRBD1; j_call: TRBJ1-3; v_call: TRBV5-1; cdr3_aa: CASSLGQSSGNTIYF; cdr3_nt: TGCGCCAGCAGCCTGGGACAGAGCTCTGGAAACACCATATATTTT
clone_size: NA; d_call: NA; j_call: TRBJ2-5; v_call: TRBV6-5; cdr3_aa: CASSYRSAGETQYF; cdr3_nt: TGTGCCAGCAGTTACCGGTCGGCGGGGGAGACCCAGTACTTC
clone_size: NA; d_call: NA; j_call: TRBJ1-1; v_call: TRBV27; cdr3_aa: CASSWAGNTEAFF; cdr3_nt: TGTGCCAGCAGTTGGGCAGGGAACACTGAAGCTTTCTTT
clone_size: NA; d_call: TRBD2; j_call: TRBJ2-3; v_call: TRBV6-6; cdr3_aa: CASSRLRLGLGTDTQYF; cdr3_nt: TGTGCCAGCAGCCGACTCAGGCTGGGACTAGGCACAGATACGCAGTATTTT
clone_size: NA; d_call: NA; j_call: TRBJ1-5; v_call: TRBV12-3/TRBV12-4; cdr3_aa: CASSLQDQPQHF; cdr3_nt: TGTGCCAGCAGTTTGCAGGATCAGCCCCAGCATTTT
clone_size: NA; d_call: NA; j_call: TRBJ1-2; v_call: TRBV7-8; cdr3_aa: CASSALDRPYGYTF; cdr3_nt: TGTGCCAGCAGCGCCCTTGACAGGCCCTATGGCTACACCTTC
clone_size: NA; d_call: NA; j_call: TRBJ1-5; v_call: TRBV12-5; cdr3_aa: CASGLSRGPQHF; cdr3_nt: TGTGCTAGTGGTTTGTCACGCGGCCCCCAGCATTTT
clone_size: few; d_call: NA; j_call: TRBJ2-2; v_call: TRBV11-2; cdr3_aa: CASSVLWRGQSNTGELFF; cdr3_nt: TGTGCCAGCAGCGTACTGTGGAGGGGGCAATCGAACACCGGGGAGCTGTTTTTT
clone_size: NA; d_call: NA; j_call: TRBJ1-1; v_call: TRBV2; cdr3_aa: CASSDSGVLSEAFF; cdr3_nt: TGTGCCAGCAGTGATTCAGGGGTACTATCTGAAGCTTTCTTT
clone_size: NA; d_call: NA; j_call: TRBJ2-7; v_call: TRBV7-8; cdr3_aa: CASSLMREQYF; cdr3_nt: TGTGCCAGCAGCTTGATGAGGGAGCAGTACTTC
clone_size: NA; d_call: TRBD2; j_call: TRBJ2-1; v_call: TRBV9; cdr3_aa: CASSVLGTSSNEQFF; cdr3_nt: TGTGCCAGCAGCGTCCTCGGGACTAGCTCCAATGAGCAGTTCTTC
clone_size: NA; d_call: TRBD1; j_call: TRBJ1-4; v_call: TRBV5-5; cdr3_aa: CASSFPGTGYEKLFF; cdr3_nt: TGTGCCAGCAGCTTTCCGGGGACAGGGTATGAAAAACTGTTTTTT
clone_size: once; d_call: NA; j_call: TRBJ1-1; v_call: TRBV5-1; cdr3_aa: CASSPSGDGTEAFF; cdr3_nt: TGCGCCAGCAGCCCCTCCGGGGATGGAACTGAAGCTTTCTTT
clone_size: NA; d_call: NA; j_call: TRBJ1-4; v_call: TRBV11-2; cdr3_aa: CASSLGQGEKLFF; cdr3_nt: TGTGCCAGCAGCTTGGGGCAGGGGGAAAAACTGTTTTTT
clone_size: NA; d_call: NA; j_call: TRBJ2-2; v_call: TRBV11-2; cdr3_aa: CASSSGTRGGGRELFF; cdr3_nt: TGTGCCAGCAGCTCCGGGACACGGGGCGGGGGCCGGGAGCTGTTTTTT
clone_size: NA; d_call: TRBD2; j_call: TRBJ2-7; v_call: TRBV7-6; cdr3_aa: CASSLGISGEYEQYF; cdr3_nt: TGTGCCAGCAGCTTAGGAATTAGCGGGGAGTACGAGCAGTACTTC
clone_size: NA; d_call: NA; j_call: TRBJ1-2; v_call: TRBV15; cdr3_aa: CATSRDNGYGYTF; cdr3_nt: TGTGCCACCAGCAGAGATAACGGCTATGGCTACACCTTC
clone_size: NA; d_call: TRBD1; j_call: TRBJ1-5; v_call: TRBV27; cdr3_aa: CASSTFTGGNQPQHF; cdr3_nt: TGTGCCAGCAGTACCTTCACAGGGGGGAATCAGCCCCAGCATTTT
clone_size: NA; d_call: TRBD1; j_call: TRBJ2-1; v_call: TRBV30; cdr3_aa: CAWRGQGDNEQFF; cdr3_nt: TGTGCCTGGAGAGGACAGGGAGACAATGAGCAGTTCTTC
clone_size: few; d_call: TRBD1; j_call: TRBJ1-5; v_call: TRBV3-1/TRBV3-2; cdr3_aa: CASSRGQGNQPQHF; cdr3_nt: TGTGCCAGCAGCCGGGGACAGGGGAATCAGCCCCAGCATTTT
clone_size: NA; d_call: NA; j_call: TRBJ2-1; v_call: TRBV5-5; cdr3_aa: CASSLISGNEQFF; cdr3_nt: TGTGCCAGCAGCCTCATATCGGGCAATGAGCAGTTCTTC
clone_size: NA; d_call: TRBD1; j_call: TRBJ1-4; v_call: TRBV10-3; cdr3_aa: CAISPGQGYEKLFF; cdr3_nt: TGTGCCATCAGCCCCGGACAGGGTTATGAAAAACTGTTTTTT
clone_size: once; d_call: NA; j_call: TRBJ1-5; v_call: TRBV12-3/TRBV12-4; cdr3_aa: CASRGASNQPQHF; cdr3_nt: TGTGCCAGCAGAGGGGCGAGCAATCAGCCCCAGCATTTT
clone_size: NA; d_call: TRBD1; j_call: TRBJ1-5; v_call: TRBV6-1; cdr3_aa: CASSETGWGGQPQHF; cdr3_nt: TGTGCCAGCAGTGAGACAGGGTGGGGAGGTCAGCCCCAGCATTTT
clone_size: NA; d_call: NA; j_call: TRBJ1-1; v_call: TRBV7-9; cdr3_aa: CASSPAGRTEAFF; cdr3_nt: TGTGCCAGCAGCCCCGCGGGTCGCACTGAAGCTTTCTTT
clone_size: NA; d_call: TRBD1; j_call: TRBJ1-2; v_call: TRBV6-5; cdr3_aa: CASSYSGTGDYGYTF; cdr3_nt: TGTGCCAGCAGTTACTCGGGAACAGGGGATTATGGCTACACCTTC
clone_size: NA; d_call: TRBD2; j_call: TRBJ2-5; v_call: TRBV4-2; cdr3_aa: CASSQGISGGVETQYF; cdr3_nt: TGTGCCAGCAGCCAAGGAATTAGCGGGGGGGTTGAGACCCAGTACTTC
clone_size: NA; d_call: NA; j_call: TRBJ1-5; v_call: TRBV19; cdr3_aa: CASSMYGLVNQPQHF; cdr3_nt: TGTGCCAGTAGTATGTACGGGTTGGTCAATCAGCCCCAGCATTTT
clone_size: NA; d_call: NA; j_call: TRBJ2-1; v_call: TRBV6-5; cdr3_aa: CASSYTSAPIDNEQFF; cdr3_nt: TGTGCCAGCAGTTACACCAGCGCTCCCATAGACAATGAGCAGTTCTTC
clone_size: NA; d_call: NA; j_call: TRBJ1-2; v_call: TRBV2; cdr3_aa: CASSGNLYGYTF; cdr3_nt: TGTGCCAGCTCCGGGAATCTCTATGGCTACACCTTC
clone_size: NA; d_call: NA; j_call: TRBJ2-5; v_call: TRBV7-3; cdr3_aa: CASSLIGPQGETQYF; cdr3_nt: TGTGCCAGCAGCTTAATCGGACCCCAGGGCGAGACCCAGTACTTC
clone_size: NA; d_call: NA; j_call: TRBJ2-4; v_call: TRBV6-1; cdr3_aa: CASSEGLGVELYF; cdr3_nt: TGTGCCAGCAGTGAGGGGCTAGGTGTTGAGCTGTACTTC
clone_size: once; d_call: NA; j_call: TRBJ2-2; v_call: TRBV2; cdr3_aa: CASKLGLGGTGELFF; cdr3_nt: TGTGCCAGCAAGTTAGGGTTAGGGGGCACCGGGGAGCTGTTTTTT
clone_size: NA; d_call: TRBD1; j_call: TRBJ1-4; v_call: TRBV5-4; cdr3_aa: CASSPDRGGEKLFF; cdr3_nt: TGTGCCAGCAGCCCGGACAGGGGTGGTGAAAAACTGTTTTTT
clone_size: NA; d_call: NA; j_call: TRBJ1-2; v_call: TRBV9; cdr3_aa: CASSHGRGKKANYGYTF; cdr3_nt: TGTGCCAGCAGCCATGGACGGGGGAAAAAAGCTAACTATGGCTACACCTTC
clone_size: NA; d_call: TRBD1; j_call: TRBJ1-6; v_call: TRBV6-5; cdr3_aa: CASSNRQGNNSPLHF; cdr3_nt: TGTGCCAGCAGTAATAGACAGGGGAATAATTCACCCCTCCACTTT
clone_size: NA; d_call: NA; j_call: TRBJ1-3; v_call: TRBV27; cdr3_aa: CASSSLARGSGNTIYF; cdr3_nt: TGTGCCAGCAGTTCCCTGGCGCGGGGCTCTGGAAACACCATATATTTT
clone_size: NA; d_call: TRBD1; j_call: TRBJ2-5; v_call: TRBV5-6; cdr3_aa: CASSLTGVKKTQYF; cdr3_nt: TGTGCCAGCAGCCTAACAGGGGTGAAAAAGACCCAGTACTTC
clone_size: many; d_call: TRBD1; j_call: TRBJ2-5; v_call: TRBV12-5; cdr3_aa: CASGISGGKETQYF; cdr3_nt: TGTGCTAGTGGTATATCAGGGGGCAAAGAGACCCAGTACTTC
clone_size: NA; d_call: TRBD1; j_call: TRBJ1-4; v_call: TRBV19; cdr3_aa: CASLDGQGNFREKLFF; cdr3_nt: TGTGCCAGCCTCGATGGACAGGGAAATTTTCGTGAAAAACTGTTTTTT
clone_size: NA; d_call: NA; j_call: TRBJ1-5; v_call: TRBV15; cdr3_aa: CATSRETWYNQPQHF; cdr3_nt: TGTGCCACCAGCAGAGAGACTTGGTACAATCAGCCCCAGCATTTT
clone_size: NA; d_call: TRBD2; j_call: TRBJ2-5; v_call: TRBV3-1/TRBV3-2; cdr3_aa: CASSHSGGDQSQYF; cdr3_nt: TGTGCCAGCAGCCACAGTGGGGGGGACCAGTCCCAGTACTTC
clone_size: NA; d_call: TRBD1; j_call: TRBJ1-5; v_call: TRBV7-9; cdr3_aa: CASSLEARGTQHF; cdr3_nt: TGTGCCAGCAGCTTAGAGGCCAGGGGGACCCAGCATTTT
clone_size: once; d_call: TRBD2; j_call: TRBJ2-3; v_call: TRBV5-1; cdr3_aa: CASSATGTTGTDTQYF; cdr3_nt: TGCGCCAGCAGTGCGACCGGGACTACTGGCACAGATACGCAGTATTTT
clone_size: NA; d_call: TRBD2; j_call: TRBJ2-3; v_call: TRBV7-3; cdr3_aa: CASSLVAGGTDTQYF; cdr3_nt: TGTGCCAGCAGCTTAGTAGCGGGGGGGACAGATACGCAGTATTTT
clone_size: NA; d_call: TRBD1; j_call: TRBJ1-2; v_call: TRBV19; cdr3_aa: CASSTTGTGGDGYTF; cdr3_nt: TGTGCCAGTAGTACCACCGGGACAGGGGGAGATGGCTACACCTTC
clone_size: NA; d_call: TRBD2; j_call: TRBJ2-5; v_call: TRBV5-4; cdr3_aa: CASSPSVGGETQYF; cdr3_nt: TGTGCCAGCAGCCCCAGCGTGGGGGGGGAGACCCAGTACTTC
clone_size: NA; d_call: TRBD1; j_call: TRBJ2-2; v_call: TRBV7-3; cdr3_aa: CASSLKGQGGGELFF; cdr3_nt: TGTGCCAGCAGCTTAAAGGGACAGGGCGGCGGGGAGCTGTTTTTT
clone_size: NA; d_call: NA; j_call: TRBJ1-1; v_call: TRBV10-3; cdr3_aa: CAISNELGANTEAFF; cdr3_nt: TGTGCCATCAGTAACGAACTGGGGGCGAACACTGAAGCTTTCTTT
clone_size: few; d_call: TRBD2; j_call: TRBJ2-2; v_call: TRBV9; cdr3_aa: CASSATSGGSTGELFF; cdr3_nt: TGTGCCAGCAGCGCTACTAGCGGGGGATCCACCGGGGAGCTGTTTTTT
clone_size: NA; d_call: TRBD1; j_call: TRBJ1-2; v_call: TRBV7-9; cdr3_aa: CASSLGGQGYGYTF; cdr3_nt: TGTGCCAGCAGCTTAGGGGGACAGGGGTATGGCTACACCTTC
clone_size: NA; d_call: TRBD2; j_call: TRBJ2-3; v_call: TRBV6-5; cdr3_aa: CASSSPLAGGSNTQYF; cdr3_nt: TGTGCCAGCAGTTCTCCACTAGCGGGGGGATCGAATACGCAGTATTTT
clone_size: once; d_call: NA; j_call: TRBJ1-1; v_call: TRBV28; cdr3_aa: CASSLGGGLNTEAFF; cdr3_nt: TGTGCCAGCAGTTTAGGTGGCGGGCTGAACACTGAAGCTTTCTTT